This T cell receptor beta chain was retrieved from a study of T cell responses to AZD1222 COVID-19 vaccine. The study, taken as a whole, reports: Baseline seropositivity occurred in only a handful of AZD1222 recipients. Reportedly, nearly half of unique spike TCRs recognized epitopes outside B.1.351/B.1.1.7 mutations. Donors were chiefly white British, with a greater number of females, and clonal diversity was perhaps underestimated. Spike-specific TCR breadth and depth were elevated following two AZD1222 doses.

Notes on this clone: The antigen remains unidentified.

Profiling relied on immunoSEQ multiplex PCR, and the TCRdb table lists in-frame clones only, not all of them. The table lists some 150,000 clones. This CDR3 comprises 14 residues. V lost 2 bases to trimming and J lost 5 bases, with 12 bases between them. CDR1 SGHNT and CDR2 YENEEA come from the germline V gene. The sample was peripheral blood. This chain joins TRBV11-3 and TRBJ1-1, with a weak D call TRBD1 (6 bases). The clonotype was recovered from an adult in good health. The CDR3 region has the DNA TGTGCCAGCAGCTTACAGGGGCCTAGGACTGAAGCTTTCTTT. This codes for CASSLQGPRTEAFF.